This TCR beta chain was recorded in a study of identical twins. This clonotype occurred a few times. In TCRdb, the 5' RACE reads were re-called with MiXCR into one record per CDR3 protein. The sample includes about 1.7 million distinct CDR3 sequences, about 31% of them seen just once. Sequenced input: cord blood. The receptor's source is a newborn girl in good health.

The CDR3 nucleotides are TGCGCCAGCAAACAGGGCCTCTCGAACACTGAAGCTTTCTTT. It codes for CASKQGLSNTEAFF. The V gene is TRBV4-1, the J gene TRBJ1-1; D possibly corresponds to TRBD1 (6 bases). The V end lost 7 bases, the J end lost 1 base, and 13 bases lay between the germline ends. Germline CDR1 is MGHRA and CDR2 is YSYEKL. The CDR3 is 14 amino acids.